The 5 T cell receptor beta chains below were found in one sample sequenced in a study of cytomegalovirus exposure and HLA in healthy donors (TCRdb year 2017). The library was obtained by the immunoSEQ multiplex PCR assay. What TCRdb holds here is the immuneACCESS table cut down to in-frame rearrangements. Part of the clones is not present; checked against another copy, under half of the missing clones reflect an unresolved V gene, and the others are unexplained. The sample has a few hundred thousand clones on record, roughly 90% of them singletons. The ten most abundant clones make up around 0.34% of the sample. The material sequenced was PBMCs. The receptor source for this set is a woman under 30 in good health and CMV-seronegative.

The chain employs TRBV4-3 and TRBJ1-1; no clear D gene. CDR3 length equals 13 residues. Looked up from germline, CDR1 is LGHNA and CDR2 is YSLEER. V was clipped by 1 base and J by 7 bases, with 10 bases between them. Here the CDR3 reads CASSQALPGEAFF. As DNA, the CDR3 is TGCGCCAGCAGCCAAGCCCTACCCGGTGAAGCTTTCTTT.

The rearrangement joins TRBV27 to TRBJ2-3; 7 bases fit TRBD2. The germline CDR1 and CDR2 sequences are MNHEY and SMNVEV (reference sequence). V gave up 5 bases and J gave up 1 base; unmatched junction bases: 9. CDR3 length: 16 residues. Written as DNA, the CDR3 is TGTGCCAGCAGTATCGCTAGCGGAATTGGCACAGATACGCAGTATTTT. Translation gives CASSIASGIGTDTQYF.

This rearrangement joins TRBV6-1 to TRBJ1-6; D is uncertain. This CDR3 is built from 15 residues. V gave up 6 bases and J gave up 8 bases, with 17 bases separating them. Per the germline V gene, CDR1 is MNHNS and CDR2 is SASEGT. The CDR3 DNA follows: TGTGCCAGCAGCGAGGGATGGGAGAATCATTCACCCCTCCACTTT. Translation gives CASSEGWENHSPLHF.

The V and J genes are TRBV5-4 and TRBJ1-2, with D uncertain. Between the trimmed V and J ends, which lost 0 bases and 0 bases, there was a span of 6 bases. CDR3 length: 14 residues. The germline gives CDR1 SGHNT, CDR2 YYREEE (reference sequence). This CDR3 is CASSLVGSNYGYTF. CDR3 DNA sequence: TGTGCCAGCAGCTTGGTCGGGTCTAACTATGGCTACACCTTC.

The chain recombines TRBV11-2 with TRBJ1-1; D is possibly TRBD1 (5 bases). The length of the CDR3 is 13 residues. The V gene's germline CDR1 is SGHAT and CDR2 FQNNGV. V was pared by 5 bases and J by 11 bases, with 18 bases between. The chain's CDR3 is CASSEDTAGGAFF. The CDR3 region has the DNA TGTGCCAGCAGCGAGGACACGGCGGGGGGGGCTTTCTTT.